The T cell receptor beta chain described here comes from a study of vaccination effects on CD4 cells after COVID-19. The wider study: Either the mRNA-1273 or the BNT162b2 vaccine was given to participants as two doses. Study-level results: Healthy vaccinees had only 1 of 255 vaccine-induced clones cross-react with common cold coronaviruses.

V was pared by 6 bases and J by 3 bases, with 7 bases of the junction left unmatched. From germline, CDR1 is LGHDT and CDR2 YNNKEL (reference sequence). This CDR3 region has 15 residues. This clone rates as medium-sized. Its matching antigen is unknown. Before sequencing took place, the ViraFEST assay used viral peptide pools to expand antigen-specific CD4+ T cells. Culture lasted over 9 days before CD4+ T cell isolation. Having tested negative for nucleocapsid antibodies, the vaccine recipients showed no prior SARS-CoV-2 infection. Half the medium was swapped for IL-2 medium on days 3 and 7. Generated by immunoSEQ multiplex PCR, the TCRdb table keeps only in-frame clones and is missing some. The profile covers roughly 25,000 clones, with 74% appearing a single time and less than 3.5% taken by the ten largest.

The chain recombines TRBV3-1 (or the pseudogene TRBV3-2) with TRBJ2-1; TRBD2 aligns across 8 bases. The source was CD4+ T cells from PBMCs cultured with SARS-CoV-2 spike peptides, collected before COVID-19 vaccination. The sequence came from a human donor who received a COVID-19 vaccine. In DNA form, the CDR3 reads TGTGCCAGCAGAACTGGGACTAGTAGCTACAATGAGCAGTTCTTC. It encodes CASRTGTSSYNEQFF.